This T cell receptor beta chain stems from a study of vaccination and CD4 T cells after COVID-19. With the Oncomine TCR Beta short-read assay, DNA from cultured CD4+ T cells was sequenced. TCRdb ran MiXCR on the PCR reads and lists one entry per CDR3 protein. The data contain 20,000 to 30,000 distinct CDR3 sequences, under 40% of them singletons. After removal of 1 base from V and 6 bases from J, the junction contained 12 bases not matched to a gene. The CDR3 has 17 residues. Per the germline V gene, CDR1 is SGHVS and CDR2 is FNYEAQ. Noted time point: late sampling 161 to 241 days after vaccination in a few convalescent patients. The treatment: approximately 11-day PBMC culture with coronavirus spike peptide pools or control peptides (ViraFEST assay). This clonotype was seen only a few times. Its antigen is not identified.

Material: CD4+ T cells from blood, cultured in vitro, obtained about 7 months after SARS-CoV-2 vaccination. This sequence originates from a human donor who had recovered from COVID-19. The V and J genes are TRBV7-6 and TRBJ2-7; TRBD2 matches 10 bases. CDR3 sequence reads: CASSLGGGSGRAGEQYF. CDR3 nucleotides: TGTGCCAGCAGCTTAGGAGGGGGGAGCGGGAGGGCCGGCGAGCAGTACTTC.